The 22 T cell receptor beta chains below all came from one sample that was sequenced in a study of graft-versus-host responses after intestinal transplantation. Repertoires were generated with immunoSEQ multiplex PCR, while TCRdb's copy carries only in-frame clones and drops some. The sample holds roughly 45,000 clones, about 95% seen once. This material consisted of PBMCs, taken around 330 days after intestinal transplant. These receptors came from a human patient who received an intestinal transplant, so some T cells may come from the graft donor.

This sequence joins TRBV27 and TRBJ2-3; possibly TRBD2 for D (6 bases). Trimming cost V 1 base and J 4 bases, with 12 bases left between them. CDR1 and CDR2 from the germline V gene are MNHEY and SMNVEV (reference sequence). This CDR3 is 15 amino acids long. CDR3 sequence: CASSLFPGEADTQYF. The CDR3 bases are TGTGCCAGCAGTTTATTTCCGGGAGAGGCAGATACGCAGTATTTT.

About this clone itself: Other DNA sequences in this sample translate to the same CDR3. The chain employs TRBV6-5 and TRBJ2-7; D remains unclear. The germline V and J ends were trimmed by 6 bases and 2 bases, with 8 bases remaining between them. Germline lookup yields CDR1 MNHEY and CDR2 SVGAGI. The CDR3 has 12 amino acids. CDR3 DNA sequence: TGTGCCAGCAGCCTCGGCGCCTACGAGCAGTACTTC. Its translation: CASSLGAYEQYF.

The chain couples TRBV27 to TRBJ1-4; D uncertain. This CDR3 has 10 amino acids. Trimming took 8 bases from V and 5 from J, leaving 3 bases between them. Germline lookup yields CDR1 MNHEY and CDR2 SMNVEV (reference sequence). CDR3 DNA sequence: TGTGCCAGCGGAAATGAAAAACTGTTTTTT. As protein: CASGNEKLFF. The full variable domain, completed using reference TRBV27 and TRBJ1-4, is EAQVTQNPRYLITVTGKKLTVTCSQNMNHEYMSWYRQDPGLGLRQIYYSMNVEVTDKGDVPEGYKVSRKEKRNFPLILESPSPNQTSLYFCASGNEKLFFGSGTQLSVL.

The CDR3, as DNA: TGTGCCAGCAGCTTAGGGGACAGGGACCCCGGGGAGCTGTTTTTT. Amino acid sequence: CASSLGDRDPGELFF. The rearrangement links TRBV13 to TRBJ2-2; 8 nucleotides align to TRBD1. The CDR3 is 15 amino acids. The germline V gene has CDR1 PRHDT and CDR2 FYEKMQ (reference sequence). V dropped 0 bases and J dropped 6; count of bases not matched to a gene: 3. Looking up the rest from reference TRBV13 and TRBJ2-2 gives the full variable domain: AAGVIQSPRHLIKEKRETATLKCYPIPRHDTVYWYQQGPGQDPQFLISFYEKMQSDKGSIPDRFSAQQFSDYHSELNMSSLELGDSALYFCASSLGDRDPGELFFGEGSRLTVL.

The CDR3 DNA is TGTGCCAGCAAAGATGCGGGCAATCAGCCCCAGCATTTT. Translated, it gives CASKDAGNQPQHF. The chain has TRBV2 and TRBJ1-5; D call uncertain. The CDR3 extends over 13 amino acids. The V gene's germline CDR1 is SNHLY and CDR2 FYNNEI. Trimming removed 7 bases at V and 2 bases at J, with 9 bases between.

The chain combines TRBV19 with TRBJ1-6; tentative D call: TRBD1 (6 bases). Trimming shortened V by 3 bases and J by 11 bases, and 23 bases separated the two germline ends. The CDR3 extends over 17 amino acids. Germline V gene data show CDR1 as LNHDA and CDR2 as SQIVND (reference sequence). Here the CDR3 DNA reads TGTGCCAGTAGTATGGAAGGTTCCGGCAGGGGTCATCCACCCCTCCACTTT. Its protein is CASSMEGSGRGHPPLHF.

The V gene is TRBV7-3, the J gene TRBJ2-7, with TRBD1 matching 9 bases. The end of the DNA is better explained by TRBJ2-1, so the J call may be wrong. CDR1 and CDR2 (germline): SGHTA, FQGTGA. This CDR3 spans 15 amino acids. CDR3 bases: TGTGCCAGCAGCAGGGACAGGGTGGCGTACAATGAGCAGTTCTTC. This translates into CASSRDRVAYNEQFF.

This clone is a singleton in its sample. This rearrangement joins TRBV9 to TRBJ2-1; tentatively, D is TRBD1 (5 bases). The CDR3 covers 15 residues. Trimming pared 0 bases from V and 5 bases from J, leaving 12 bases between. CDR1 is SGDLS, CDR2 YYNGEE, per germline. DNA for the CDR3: TGTGCCAGCAGCGTAGAAATGGGGCCTCACAATGAGCAGTTCTTC. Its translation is CASSVEMGPHNEQFF.

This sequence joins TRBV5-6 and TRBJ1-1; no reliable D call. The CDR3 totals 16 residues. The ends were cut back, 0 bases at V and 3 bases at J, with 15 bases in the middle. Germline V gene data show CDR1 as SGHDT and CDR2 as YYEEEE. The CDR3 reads CASSLVRPPWDTEAFF. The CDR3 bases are TGTGCCAGCAGCTTGGTACGCCCCCCCTGGGACACTGAAGCTTTCTTT.

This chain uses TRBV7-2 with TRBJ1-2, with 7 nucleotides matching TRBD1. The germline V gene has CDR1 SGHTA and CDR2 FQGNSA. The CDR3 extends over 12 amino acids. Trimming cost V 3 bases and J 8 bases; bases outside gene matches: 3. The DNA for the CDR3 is TGTGCCAGCAGCTTGGGACAGATCGGCTACACCTTC. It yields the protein CASSLGQIGYTF. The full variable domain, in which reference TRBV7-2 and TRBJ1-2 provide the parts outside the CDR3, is GAGVSQSPSNKVTEKGKDVELRCDPISGHTALYWYRQSLGQGLEFLIYFQGNSAPDKSGLPSDRFSAERTGGSVSTLTIQRTQQEDSAVYLCASSLGQIGYTFGSGTRLTVV.

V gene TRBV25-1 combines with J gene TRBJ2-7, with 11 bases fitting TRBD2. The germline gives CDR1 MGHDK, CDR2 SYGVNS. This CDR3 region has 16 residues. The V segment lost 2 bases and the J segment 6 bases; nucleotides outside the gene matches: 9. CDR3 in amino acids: CASSEGGGLAAGEQYF. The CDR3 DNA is TGTGCCAGCAGTGAAGGTGGGGGACTAGCGGCGGGCGAGCAGTACTTC.

The DNA of the CDR3 is TGTGCCAGCAGCTCCCCCGCCGGGGGGATCAATCAGCCCCAGCATTTT. It yields the protein CASSSPAGGINQPQHF. The chain recombines TRBV7-9 with TRBJ1-5; tentative D call: TRBD1 (5 bases). The CDR3 totals 16 residues. Looked up from germline, CDR1 is SEHNR and CDR2 is FQNEAQ (reference sequence). Trimming left V 4 bases short and J 3 bases short, with 16 bases between.

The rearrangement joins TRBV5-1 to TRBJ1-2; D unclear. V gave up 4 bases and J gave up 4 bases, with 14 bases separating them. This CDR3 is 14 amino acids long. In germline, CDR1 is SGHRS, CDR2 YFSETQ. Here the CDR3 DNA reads TGCGCCAGCAGCCCCGGTTCGGGCAGCTATGGCTACACCTTC. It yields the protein CASSPGSGSYGYTF.

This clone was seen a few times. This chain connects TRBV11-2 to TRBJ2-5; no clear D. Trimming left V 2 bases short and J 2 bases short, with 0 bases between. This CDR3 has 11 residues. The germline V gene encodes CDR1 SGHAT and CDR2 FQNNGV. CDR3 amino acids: CASSLQETQYF. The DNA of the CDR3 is TGTGCCAGCAGCTTACAAGAGACCCAGTACTTC.

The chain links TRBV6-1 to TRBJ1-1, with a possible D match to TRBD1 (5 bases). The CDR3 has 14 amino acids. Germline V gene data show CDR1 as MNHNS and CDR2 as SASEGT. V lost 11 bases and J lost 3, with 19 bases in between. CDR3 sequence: CALWGFVSDTEAFF. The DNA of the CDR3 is TGTGCCCTTTGGGGCTTCGTTTCGGACACTGAAGCTTTCTTT.

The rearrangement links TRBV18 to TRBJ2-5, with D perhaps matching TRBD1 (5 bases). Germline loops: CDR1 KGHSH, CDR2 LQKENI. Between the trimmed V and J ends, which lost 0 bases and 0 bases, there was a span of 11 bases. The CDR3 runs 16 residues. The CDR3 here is CASSPPTTAYQETQYF. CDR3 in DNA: TGTGCCAGCTCACCACCAACGACAGCGTACCAAGAGACCCAGTACTTC.

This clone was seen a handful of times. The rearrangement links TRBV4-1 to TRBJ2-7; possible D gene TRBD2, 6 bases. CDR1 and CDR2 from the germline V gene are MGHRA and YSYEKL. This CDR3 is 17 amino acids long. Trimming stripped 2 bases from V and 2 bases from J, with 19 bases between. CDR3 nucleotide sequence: TGCGCCAGCAGCCAACATTGGGGGGACCGAAATCCCTACGAGCAGTACTTC. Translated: CASSQHWGDRNPYEQYF.

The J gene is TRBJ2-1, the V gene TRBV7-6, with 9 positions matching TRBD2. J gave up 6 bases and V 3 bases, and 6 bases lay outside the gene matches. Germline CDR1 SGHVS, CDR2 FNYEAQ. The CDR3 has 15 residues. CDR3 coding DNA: TGTGCCAGCAGCTTTTTGACTAGCGGACCCAATGAGCAGTTCTTC. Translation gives CASSFLTSGPNEQFF.

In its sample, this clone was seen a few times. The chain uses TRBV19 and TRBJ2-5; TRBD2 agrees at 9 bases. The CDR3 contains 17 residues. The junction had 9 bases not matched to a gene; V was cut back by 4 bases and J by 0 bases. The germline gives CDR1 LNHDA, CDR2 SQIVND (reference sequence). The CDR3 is CASSRPSGNEYQETQYF. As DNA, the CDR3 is TGTGCCAGTAGTAGGCCTAGCGGGAATGAGTACCAAGAGACCCAGTACTTC.

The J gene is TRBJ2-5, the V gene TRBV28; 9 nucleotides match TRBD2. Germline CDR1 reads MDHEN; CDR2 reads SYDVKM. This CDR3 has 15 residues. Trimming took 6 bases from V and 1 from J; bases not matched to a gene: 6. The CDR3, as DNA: TGTGCCAGCAGCCACGGGACTAGCAGCCAAGAGACCCAGTACTTC. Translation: CASSHGTSSQETQYF.

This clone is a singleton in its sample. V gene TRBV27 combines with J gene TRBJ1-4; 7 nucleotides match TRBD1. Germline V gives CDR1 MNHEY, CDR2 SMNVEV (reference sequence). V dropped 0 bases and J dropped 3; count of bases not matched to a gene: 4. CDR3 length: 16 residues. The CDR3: CASSLSLTGSNEKLFF. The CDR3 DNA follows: TGTGCCAGCAGTTTATCCCTGACAGGGTCTAATGAAAAACTGTTTTTT.

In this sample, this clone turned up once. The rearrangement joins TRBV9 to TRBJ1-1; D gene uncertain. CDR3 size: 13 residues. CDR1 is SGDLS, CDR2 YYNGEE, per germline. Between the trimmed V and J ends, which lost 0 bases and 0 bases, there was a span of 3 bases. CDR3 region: CASSVDLNTEAFF. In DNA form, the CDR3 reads TGTGCCAGCAGCGTAGACCTGAACACTGAAGCTTTCTTT. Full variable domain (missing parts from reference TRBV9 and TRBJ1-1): DSGVTQTPKHLITATGQRVTLRCSPRSGDLSVYWYQQSLDQGLQFLIQYYNGEERAKGNILERFSAQQFPDLHSELNLSSLELGDSALYFCASSVDLNTEAFFGQGTRLTVV.